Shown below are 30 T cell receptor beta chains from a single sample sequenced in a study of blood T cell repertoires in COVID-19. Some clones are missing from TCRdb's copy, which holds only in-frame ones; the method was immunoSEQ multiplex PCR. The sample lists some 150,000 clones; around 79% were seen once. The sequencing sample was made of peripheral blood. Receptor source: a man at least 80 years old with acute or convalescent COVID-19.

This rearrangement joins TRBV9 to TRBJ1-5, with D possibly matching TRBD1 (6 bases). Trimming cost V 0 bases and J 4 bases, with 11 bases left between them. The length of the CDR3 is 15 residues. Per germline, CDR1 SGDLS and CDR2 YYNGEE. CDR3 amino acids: CASSVETGLNQPQHF. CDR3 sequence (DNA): TGTGCCAGCAGCGTAGAAACAGGGCTAAATCAGCCCCAGCATTTT.

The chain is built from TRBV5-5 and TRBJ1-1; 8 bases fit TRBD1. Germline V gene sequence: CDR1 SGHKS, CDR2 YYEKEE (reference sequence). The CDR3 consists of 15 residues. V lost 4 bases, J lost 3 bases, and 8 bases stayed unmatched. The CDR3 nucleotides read TGTGCCAGCAGCCGCGGACCGGACAGGGACACTGAAGCTTTCTTT. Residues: CASSRGPDRDTEAFF. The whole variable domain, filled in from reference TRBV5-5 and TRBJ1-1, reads DAGVTQSPTHLIKTRGQQVTLRCSPISGHKSVSWYQQVLGQGPQFIFQYYEKEERGRGNFPDRFSARQFPNYSSELNVNALLLGDSALYLCASSRGPDRDTEAFFGQGTRLTVV.

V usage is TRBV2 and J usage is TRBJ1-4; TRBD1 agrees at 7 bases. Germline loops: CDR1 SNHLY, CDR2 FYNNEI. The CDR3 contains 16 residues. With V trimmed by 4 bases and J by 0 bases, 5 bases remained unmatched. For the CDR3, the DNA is TGTGCCAGCAGTGGAGGGACAGCCGCAACTAATGAAAAACTGTTTTTT. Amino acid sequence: CASSGGTAATNEKLFF.

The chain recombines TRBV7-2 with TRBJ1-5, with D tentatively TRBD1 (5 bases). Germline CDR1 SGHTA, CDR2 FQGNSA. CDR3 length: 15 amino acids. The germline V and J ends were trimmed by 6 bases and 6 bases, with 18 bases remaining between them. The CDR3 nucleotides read TGTGCCAGCAGATCCGGGGGGGAGGAAAGTCAGCCCCAGCATTTT. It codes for CASRSGGEESQPQHF.

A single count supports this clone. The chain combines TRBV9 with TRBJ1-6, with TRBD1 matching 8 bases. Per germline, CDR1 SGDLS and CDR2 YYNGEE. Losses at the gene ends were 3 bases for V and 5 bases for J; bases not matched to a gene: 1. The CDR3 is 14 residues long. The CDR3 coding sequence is TGTGCCAGCAGCGCGACAGGGGATAATTCACCCCTCCACTTT. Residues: CASSATGDNSPLHF.

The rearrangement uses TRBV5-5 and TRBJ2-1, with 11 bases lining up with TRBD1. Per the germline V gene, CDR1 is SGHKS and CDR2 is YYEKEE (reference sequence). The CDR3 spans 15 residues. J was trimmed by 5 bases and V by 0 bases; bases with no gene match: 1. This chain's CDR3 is CASSLEGQGDNEQFF. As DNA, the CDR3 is TGTGCCAGCAGCTTGGAGGGACAGGGGGACAATGAGCAGTTCTTC.

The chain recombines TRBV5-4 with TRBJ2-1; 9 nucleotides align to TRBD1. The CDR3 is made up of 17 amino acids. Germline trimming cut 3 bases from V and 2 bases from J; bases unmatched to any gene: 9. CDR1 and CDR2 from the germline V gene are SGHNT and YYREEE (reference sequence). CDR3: CASSSAKDRGAYNEQFF. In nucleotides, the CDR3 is TGTGCCAGCAGCTCAGCTAAAGACAGGGGGGCCTACAATGAGCAGTTCTTC. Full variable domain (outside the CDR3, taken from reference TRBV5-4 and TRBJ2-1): ETGVTQSPTHLIKTRGQQVTLRCSSQSGHNTVSWYQQALGQGPQFIFQYYREEENGRGNFPPRFSGLQFPNYSSELNVNALELDDSALYLCASSSAKDRGAYNEQFFGPGTRLTVL.

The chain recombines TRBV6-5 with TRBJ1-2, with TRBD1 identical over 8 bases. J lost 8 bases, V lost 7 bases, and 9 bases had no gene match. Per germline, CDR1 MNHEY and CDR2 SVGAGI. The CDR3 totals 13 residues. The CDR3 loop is CASTWDRTEGYTF. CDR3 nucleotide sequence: TGTGCCAGCACCTGGGACAGGACTGAGGGCTACACCTTC.

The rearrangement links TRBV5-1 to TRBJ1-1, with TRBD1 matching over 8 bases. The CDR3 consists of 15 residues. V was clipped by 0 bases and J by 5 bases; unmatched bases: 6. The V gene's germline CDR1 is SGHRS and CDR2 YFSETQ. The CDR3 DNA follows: TGCGCCAGCAGCTTGGGAGACAGGGGCGGTACTGAAGCTTTCTTT. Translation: CASSLGDRGGTEAFF.

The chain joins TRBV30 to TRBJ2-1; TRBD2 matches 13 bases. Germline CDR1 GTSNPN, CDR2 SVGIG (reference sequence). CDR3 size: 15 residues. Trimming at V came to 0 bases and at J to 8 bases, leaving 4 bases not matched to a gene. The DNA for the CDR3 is TGTGCCTGGAGTGTAACTAGCGGGGGGGCAGATGAGCAGTTCTTC. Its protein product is CAWSVTSGGADEQFF. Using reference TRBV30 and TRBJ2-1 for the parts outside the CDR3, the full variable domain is SQTIHQWPATLVQPVGSPLSLECTVEGTSNPNLYWYRQAAGRGLQLLFYSVGIGQISSEVPQNLSASRPQDRQFILSSKKLLLSDSGFYLCAWSVTSGGADEQFFGPGTRLTVL.

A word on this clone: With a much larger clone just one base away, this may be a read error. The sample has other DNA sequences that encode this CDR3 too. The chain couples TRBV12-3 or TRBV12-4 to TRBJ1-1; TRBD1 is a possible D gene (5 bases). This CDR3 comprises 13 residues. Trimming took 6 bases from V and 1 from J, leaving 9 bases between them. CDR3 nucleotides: TGTGCCAGCAGCCCCACAGGGAACACTGAAGCTTTCTTT. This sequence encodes CASSPTGNTEAFF.

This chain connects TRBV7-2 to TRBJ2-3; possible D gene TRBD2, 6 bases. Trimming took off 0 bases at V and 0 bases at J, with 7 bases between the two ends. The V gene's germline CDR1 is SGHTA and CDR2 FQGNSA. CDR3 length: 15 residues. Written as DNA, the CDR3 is TGTGCCAGCAGCTTAGCTGGGGGGAGCACAGATACGCAGTATTTT. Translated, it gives CASSLAGGSTDTQYF.

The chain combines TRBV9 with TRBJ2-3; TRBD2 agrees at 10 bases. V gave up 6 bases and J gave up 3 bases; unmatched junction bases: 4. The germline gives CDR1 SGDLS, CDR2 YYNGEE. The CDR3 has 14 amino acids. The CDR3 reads CASNPSGGTDTQYF. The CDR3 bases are TGTGCCAGCAACCCTAGCGGGGGTACAGATACGCAGTATTTT.

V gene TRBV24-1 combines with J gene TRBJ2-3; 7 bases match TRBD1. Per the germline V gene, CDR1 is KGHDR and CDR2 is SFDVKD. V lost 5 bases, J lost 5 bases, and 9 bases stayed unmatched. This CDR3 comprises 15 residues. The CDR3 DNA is TGTGCCACCAGTGTAGGTGGGCAGGGGGTAGATACGCAGTATTTT. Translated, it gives CATSVGGQGVDTQYF.

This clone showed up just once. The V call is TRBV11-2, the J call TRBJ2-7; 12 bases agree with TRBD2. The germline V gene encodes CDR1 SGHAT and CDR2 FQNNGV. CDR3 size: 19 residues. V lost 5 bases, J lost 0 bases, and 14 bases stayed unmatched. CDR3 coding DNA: TGTGCCAGCAGCCCCAGAGGCCGACTAGCGGGGGAGAGCTCCTACGAGCAGTACTTC. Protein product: CASSPRGRLAGESSYEQYF.

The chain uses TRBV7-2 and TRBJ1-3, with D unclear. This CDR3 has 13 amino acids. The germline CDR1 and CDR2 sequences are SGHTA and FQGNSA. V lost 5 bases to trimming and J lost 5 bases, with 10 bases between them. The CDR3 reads CASSPYTRNTIYF. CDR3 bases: TGTGCCAGCAGCCCCTATACCCGAAACACCATATATTTT.

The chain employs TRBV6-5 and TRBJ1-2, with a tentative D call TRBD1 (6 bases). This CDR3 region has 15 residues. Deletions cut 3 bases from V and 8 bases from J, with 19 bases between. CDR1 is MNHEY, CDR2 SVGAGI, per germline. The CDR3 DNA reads TGTGCCAGCAGTTATTCGGGACAAATAATCGGGGGCTACACCTTC. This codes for CASSYSGQIIGGYTF.

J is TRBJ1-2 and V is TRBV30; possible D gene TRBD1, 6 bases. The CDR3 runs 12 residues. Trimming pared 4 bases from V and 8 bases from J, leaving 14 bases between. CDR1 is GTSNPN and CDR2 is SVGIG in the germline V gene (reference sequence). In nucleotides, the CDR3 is TGTGCCTGGACCCAGGGGCTGGGGGGCTACACCTTC. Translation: CAWTQGLGGYTF.

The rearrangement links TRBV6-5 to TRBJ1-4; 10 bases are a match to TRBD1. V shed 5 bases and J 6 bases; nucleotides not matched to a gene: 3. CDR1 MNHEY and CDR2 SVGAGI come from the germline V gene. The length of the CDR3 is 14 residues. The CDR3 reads CASSPGQGHEKLFF. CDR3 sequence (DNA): TGTGCCAGCAGTCCGGGACAGGGGCATGAAAAACTGTTTTTT.

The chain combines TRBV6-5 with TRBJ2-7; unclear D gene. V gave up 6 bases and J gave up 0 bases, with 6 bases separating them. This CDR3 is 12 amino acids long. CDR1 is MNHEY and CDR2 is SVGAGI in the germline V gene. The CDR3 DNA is TGTGCCAGCAGACAGAGCTCCTACGAGCAGTACGTC. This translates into CASRQSSYEQYV.

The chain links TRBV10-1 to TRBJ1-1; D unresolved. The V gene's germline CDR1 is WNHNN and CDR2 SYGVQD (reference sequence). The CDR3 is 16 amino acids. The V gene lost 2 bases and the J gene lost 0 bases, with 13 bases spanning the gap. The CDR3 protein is CASSEPHRRMNTEAFF. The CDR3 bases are TGCGCCAGCAGTGAGCCACACAGACGGATGAACACTGAAGCTTTCTTT.

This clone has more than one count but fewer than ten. The CDR3 here is CASSPRRIPSTGELFF. The CDR3 bases are TGTGCCAGCAGCCCTAGGCGGATCCCGAGCACCGGGGAGCTGTTTTTT. V and J are TRBV2 and TRBJ2-2; no firm D call. The CDR3 is made up of 16 amino acids. The V gene lost 6 bases and the J gene lost 4 bases, with 18 bases spanning the gap. Germline loops: CDR1 SNHLY, CDR2 FYNNEI.

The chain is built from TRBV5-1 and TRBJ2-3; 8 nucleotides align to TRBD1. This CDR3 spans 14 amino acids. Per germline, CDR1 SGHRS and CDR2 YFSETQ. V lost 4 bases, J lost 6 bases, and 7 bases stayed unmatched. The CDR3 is CASSPWTGSDTQYF. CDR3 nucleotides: TGCGCCAGCAGCCCCTGGACAGGGTCCGATACGCAGTATTTT.

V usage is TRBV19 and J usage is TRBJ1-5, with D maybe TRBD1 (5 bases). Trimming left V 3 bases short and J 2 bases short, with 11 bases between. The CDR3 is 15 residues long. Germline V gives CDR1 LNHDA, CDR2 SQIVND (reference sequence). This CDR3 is CASSIGPGGNQPQHF. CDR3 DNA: TGTGCCAGTAGTATCGGGCCGGGGGGCAATCAGCCCCAGCATTTT. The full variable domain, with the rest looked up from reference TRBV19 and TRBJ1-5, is DGGITQSPKYLFRKEGQNVTLSCEQNLNHDAMYWYRQDPGQGLRLIYYSQIVNDFQKGDIAEGYSVSREKKESFPLTVTSAQKNPTAFYLCASSIGPGGNQPQHFGDGTRLSIL.

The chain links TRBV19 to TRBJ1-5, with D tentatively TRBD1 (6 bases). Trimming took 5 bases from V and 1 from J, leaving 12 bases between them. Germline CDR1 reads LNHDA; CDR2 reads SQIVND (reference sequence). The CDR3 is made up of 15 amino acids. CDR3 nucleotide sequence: TGTGCCAGTAGTCAGAATACAGGGAGCAATCAGCCCCAGCATTTT. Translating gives CASSQNTGSNQPQHF.

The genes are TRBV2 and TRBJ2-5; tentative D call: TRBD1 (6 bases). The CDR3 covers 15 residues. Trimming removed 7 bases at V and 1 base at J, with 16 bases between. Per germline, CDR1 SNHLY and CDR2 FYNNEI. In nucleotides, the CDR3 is TGTGCCAGCACCAGAGGCACAGGGAGCCAAGAGACCCAGTACTTC. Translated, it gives CASTRGTGSQETQYF.

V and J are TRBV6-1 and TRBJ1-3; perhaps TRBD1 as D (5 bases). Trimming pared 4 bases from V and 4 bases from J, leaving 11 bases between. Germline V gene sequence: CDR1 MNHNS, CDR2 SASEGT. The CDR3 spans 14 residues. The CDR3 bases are TGTGCCAGCAGTGGAGCCGGGGGAGGAAACACCATATATTTT. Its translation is CASSGAGGGNTIYF.

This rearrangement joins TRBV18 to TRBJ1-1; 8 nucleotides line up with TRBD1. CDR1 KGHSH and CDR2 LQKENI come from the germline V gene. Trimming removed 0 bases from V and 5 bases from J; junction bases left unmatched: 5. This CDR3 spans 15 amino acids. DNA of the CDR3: TGTGCCAGCTCACCACCGACAGGGGCCGGGACTGAAGCTTTCTTT. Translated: CASSPPTGAGTEAFF.

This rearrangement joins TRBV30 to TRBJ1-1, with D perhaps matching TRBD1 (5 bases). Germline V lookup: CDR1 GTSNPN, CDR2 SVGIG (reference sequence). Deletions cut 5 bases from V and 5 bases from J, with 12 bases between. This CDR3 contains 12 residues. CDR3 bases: TGTGCCTGGGACGGGGGGATAACTGAAGCTTTCTTT. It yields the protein CAWDGGITEAFF.

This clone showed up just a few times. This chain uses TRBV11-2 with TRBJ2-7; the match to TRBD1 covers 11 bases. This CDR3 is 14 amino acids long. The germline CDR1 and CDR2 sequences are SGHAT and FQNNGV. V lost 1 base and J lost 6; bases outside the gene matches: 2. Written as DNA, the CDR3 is TGTGCCAGCAGCTTAGGGACAGGGGGCGTCGAGCAGTACGTC. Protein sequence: CASSLGTGGVEQYV.